The 17 T cell receptor beta chains reported below all come from one sample, sequenced in a study of cytomegalovirus exposure and HLA in healthy donors. 60 Vbeta and 13 Jbeta primers were used in PCR. Repertoires were generated with immunoSEQ multiplex PCR, while TCRdb's copy carries only in-frame clones and drops some. Here the sample spans some 30,000 clones, less than 55% being singletons. Sequences were obtained from PBMCs. These receptors were taken from a woman in her fifties or sixties in good health and CMV-seronegative.

About this clone: Other DNA sequences in the sample encode the same CDR3. V usage is TRBV28 and J usage is TRBJ2-3; perhaps TRBD2 as D (6 bases). Trimming shortened V by 2 bases and J by 6 bases, and 9 bases separated the two germline ends. CDR3 size: 13 residues. Germline V gene sequence: CDR1 MDHEN, CDR2 SYDVKM. The CDR3 region has the DNA TGTGCCAGCAGTTTACTTGGGAGGGATACGCAGTATTTT. It encodes CASSLLGRDTQYF.

The genes are TRBV5-1 and TRBJ2-7; D is unclear. Trimming left V 2 bases short and J 2 bases short, with 8 bases between. This CDR3 is built from 13 residues. Looked up from germline, CDR1 is SGHRS and CDR2 is YFSETQ. As DNA, the CDR3 is TGCGCCAGCAGCTTTCACACAGCCTACGAGCAGTACTTC. Its translation is CASSFHTAYEQYF. The full variable domain, completed using reference TRBV5-1 and TRBJ2-7, is KAGVTQTPRYLIKTRGQQVTLSCSPISGHRSVSWYQQTPGQGLQFLFEYFSETQRNKGNFPGRFSGRQFSNSRSEMNVSTLELGDSALYLCASSFHTAYEQYFGPGTRLTVT.

This clone showed up just a few times. The chain is built from TRBV20-1 and TRBJ2-7; D unclear. CDR1 is DFQATT and CDR2 is SNEGSKA in the germline V gene (reference sequence). Trimming removed 6 bases at V and 6 bases at J, with 12 bases between. The CDR3 runs 11 residues. The CDR3 coding sequence is TGCAGTGCCGAATCCCCTACCGAGCAGTACTTC. Residues: CSAESPTEQYF.

The rearrangement links TRBV5-1 to TRBJ2-5, with 8 bases that match TRBD2. The J segment lost 5 bases and the V segment lost 0 bases, leaving 12 bases of the junction unmatched. The CDR3 is 17 residues long. In germline, CDR1 is SGHRS, CDR2 YFSETQ. The CDR3 region is CASSLDGVAGSKETQYF. The CDR3 nucleotides are TGCGCCAGCAGCTTGGATGGAGTAGCGGGATCTAAGGAGACCCAGTACTTC. The full variable domain, its missing parts supplied by reference TRBV5-1 and TRBJ2-5, is KAGVTQTPRYLIKTRGQQVTLSCSPISGHRSVSWYQQTPGQGLQFLFEYFSETQRNKGNFPGRFSGRQFSNSRSEMNVSTLELGDSALYLCASSLDGVAGSKETQYFGPGTRLLVL.

This clone was seen only a few times. This rearrangement joins TRBV5-6 to TRBJ2-1; TRBD1 is a possible D gene (6 bases). V was clipped by 2 bases and J by 9 bases, with 21 bases between them. The CDR3 is 16 amino acids. CDR1 and CDR2 from the germline V gene are SGHDT and YYEEEE. DNA of the CDR3: TGTGCCAGCAGCTTTGGGCCGCCGGGGACAATGGCTGAGCAGTTCTTC. Protein sequence: CASSFGPPGTMAEQFF.

A few counts support this clone. The chain employs TRBV10-2 and TRBJ2-7; D is ambiguous. The V end lost 3 bases, the J end lost 3 bases, and 9 bases lay between the germline ends. Looked up from germline, CDR1 is WSHSY and CDR2 is SAAADI. This CDR3 is 13 amino acids long. CDR3 amino acids: CASSDFGFYEQYF. The CDR3 DNA sequence: TGCGCCAGCAGTGATTTCGGGTTCTACGAGCAGTACTTC.

The chain uses TRBV4-1 and TRBJ2-1; D is unresolved. V lost 0 bases and J lost 0, with 9 bases in between. Germline V CDR1 and CDR2: MGHRA, YSYEKL. The CDR3 length is 16 residues. This CDR3 reads CASSQDAASSYNEQFF. The CDR3 nucleotides are TGCGCCAGCAGCCAAGATGCGGCTAGCTCCTACAATGAGCAGTTCTTC.

The chain joins TRBV7-9 to TRBJ2-1, with TRBD2 matching 13 bases. There are 16 residues in the CDR3. Trimming cost V 5 bases and J 6 bases; bases outside gene matches: 7. The germline CDR1 and CDR2 sequences are SEHNR and FQNEAQ (reference sequence). CDR3 DNA: TGTGCCAGCAGCCCGTCAACTAGCGGGGGGGTCAATGAGCAGTTCTTC. Encoded protein: CASSPSTSGGVNEQFF.

This chain links TRBV18 with TRBJ1-2; 8 bases fit TRBD1. J gave up 10 bases and V 4 bases, and 8 bases lay outside the gene matches. CDR1 is KGHSH and CDR2 is LQKENI in the germline V gene. The CDR3 contains 13 residues. The CDR3 region is CASSLGQGDSYTF. The CDR3 DNA follows: TGTGCCAGCTCACTCGGACAGGGAGACTCCTACACCTTC. Complete variable domain (other parts from reference TRBV18 and TRBJ1-2): NAGVMQNPRHLVRRRGQEARLRCSPMKGHSHVYWYRQLPEEGLKFMVYLQKENIIDESGMPKERFSAEFPKEGPSILRIQQVVRGDSAAYFCASSLGQGDSYTFGSGTRLTVV.

This chain connects TRBV11-3 to TRBJ2-7; 8 bases align to TRBD2. Germline CDR1 is SGHNT and CDR2 is YENEEA. The trim removed 4 bases at V and 1 base at J, leaving 3 bases unmatched. This CDR3 comprises 14 residues. CDR3 DNA: TGTGCCAGCAGCTCCGGGGGGGGGTCCTACGAGCAGTACTTC. Its translation: CASSSGGGSYEQYF.

The chain links TRBV19 to TRBJ2-1, with 7 bases matching TRBD2. The germline gives CDR1 LNHDA, CDR2 SQIVND (reference sequence). V lost 5 bases to trimming and J lost 8 bases; unmatched junction nucleotides: 12. This CDR3 is 15 amino acids long. The CDR3 DNA is TGTGCCAGTAGTTCCCGGGGGGAGGGCCGCTATGAGCAGTTCTTC. Encoded protein: CASSSRGEGRYEQFF.

This chain links TRBV10-3 with TRBJ2-3; TRBD1 aligns across 9 bases. This CDR3 has 15 amino acids. CDR1 ENHRY and CDR2 SYGVKD come from the germline V gene. J lost 0 bases, V lost 7 bases, and 5 bases had no gene match. CDR3 coding DNA: TGTGCCATCAACTCGGGACAGGGAAGCACAGATACGCAGTATTTT. It translates to CAINSGQGSTDTQYF.

This chain connects TRBV21-1 to TRBJ1-1. TRBV21-1 is a known pseudogene. This CDR3 contains 18 residues. Here the CDR3 DNA reads TGTGCCAGCAGCAAAGAGAGGAAAGGGCCAGGAGGGAACACTGAAGCTTTCTTT. Amino acids: CASSKERKGPGGNTEAFF.

This clone was picked up a small number of times. The chain is built from TRBV10-3 and TRBJ2-3, with 9 bases matching TRBD2. CDR1 and CDR2 (germline): ENHRY, SYGVKD. This CDR3 is built from 16 residues. After removal of 9 bases from V and 2 bases from J, the junction contained 12 bases not matched to a gene. As DNA, the CDR3 is TGTGCCATTCGTACAGCGGGGGGAACGAACACAGATACGCAGTATTTT. Amino acids: CAIRTAGGTNTDTQYF.

This clone was counted only a few times. CDR3 sequence reads: CASSLVGGVRERTEAFF. In DNA form, the CDR3 reads TGTGCCAGCAGCTTGGTAGGGGGCGTCCGCGAAAGAACTGAAGCTTTCTTT. The chain joins TRBV5-6 to TRBJ1-1; 7 nucleotides match TRBD1. CDR3 length: 17 residues. Germline V gene lookup returns CDR1 SGHDT and CDR2 YYEEEE. The trim removed 0 bases at V and 5 bases at J, leaving 13 bases unmatched. The complete variable domain, with remaining parts taken from reference TRBV5-6 and TRBJ1-1, reads DAGVTQSPTHLIKTRGQQVTLRCSPKSGHDTVSWYQQALGQGPQFIFQYYEEEERQRGNFPDRFSGHQFPNYSSELNVNALLLGDSALYLCASSLVGGVRERTEAFFGQGTRLTVV.

The V and J genes are TRBV29-1 and TRBJ1-4; 7 bases map to TRBD1. J gave up 3 bases and V 1 base, and 5 bases lay outside the gene matches. The V gene's germline CDR1 is SQVTM and CDR2 ANQGSEA. CDR3 length: 15 residues. This CDR3 reads CSVEVGGTANEKLFF. As DNA, the CDR3 is TGCAGCGTTGAAGTTGGGGGGACAGCTAATGAAAAACTGTTTTTT.

A few counts support this clone. The chain carries TRBV11-2 and TRBJ1-3; a weak D match, TRBD1 (6 bases). The V gene lost 1 base and the J gene lost 1 base, with 17 bases spanning the gap. The CDR3 consists of 18 residues. Germline values: CDR1 SGHAT, CDR2 FQNNGV. This chain's CDR3 is CASSLVLAGELSGNTIYF. The CDR3 DNA follows: TGTGCCAGCAGCTTAGTCTTGGCAGGGGAATTGTCTGGAAACACCATATATTTT.